The clone carrying this T cell receptor beta chain has only a few counts. The V end lost 2 bases, the J end lost 1 base, and 11 bases lay between the germline ends. Germline CDR1 and CDR2: WNHNN and SYGVQD (reference sequence). The CDR3 extends over 15 amino acids. TCRdb analysed the RT-PCR reads with MiXCR anew, one entry per CDR3 protein. Among hundreds of thousands of distinct CDR3 sequences listed, more than 13% were seen once. This TCR derives from a female donor in good health, serving as a healthy control. Sequencing was done on a sample of memory CD4+ T cells from blood. This chain joins TRBV10-1 and TRBJ1-1; no clear D gene. The CDR3 protein is CASSEASMRNTEAFF. The CDR3 DNA reads as TGCGCCAGCAGTGAGGCCTCGATGAGGAACACTGAAGCTTTCTTT.